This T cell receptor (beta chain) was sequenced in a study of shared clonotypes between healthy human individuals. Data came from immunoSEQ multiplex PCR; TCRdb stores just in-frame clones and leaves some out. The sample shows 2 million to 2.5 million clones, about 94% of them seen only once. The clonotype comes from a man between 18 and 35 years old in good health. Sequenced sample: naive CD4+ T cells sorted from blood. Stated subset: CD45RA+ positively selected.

As DNA, the CDR3 is TGTGCCAGCAGTCGGGACACGAAGGACTACAATGAGCAGTTCTTC. Translating gives CASSRDTKDYNEQFF. The V gene is TRBV6-4, the J gene TRBJ2-1, with a tentative D call TRBD1 (6 bases). CDR1 and CDR2 (germline): MRHNA, SNTAGT. Deletions cut 5 bases from V and 3 bases from J, with 14 bases between. The CDR3 has 15 amino acids.